The clone carrying this TCR beta chain was detected many times. This sample is part of a study of spatial heterogeneity in lung cancer. V lost 3 bases to trimming and J lost 4 bases, with 12 bases between them. Germline V gene lookup returns CDR1 DFQATT and CDR2 SNEGSKA (reference sequence). CDR3 length: 14 residues. As to time point: sample taken at primary tumor resection. Unsorted whole RNA samples from tumor, nontumor lung or frozen PBMC were sequenced. TCRdb fed the 5' RACE reads into MiXCR, producing one record per CDR3 protein. Of tens of thousands of distinct CDR3 sequences in the sample, roughly 4.5% are singletons; the top ten hold roughly 36%.

The genes are TRBV20-1 and TRBJ2-2; TRBD2 might be the D (5 bases). The sequence was obtained from a male donor with early-stage non-small cell lung cancer. This material consisted of PBMCs, taken at surgery. CDR3 region: CSASQPGGTGELFF. The DNA for the CDR3 is TGCAGTGCTAGCCAGCCCGGAGGCACCGGGGAGCTGTTTTTT.